Below are 30 T cell receptor beta chains sequenced from a single sample in a study of Ad26.COV2.S vaccination and SARS-CoV-2 variants. The data were produced by immunoSEQ multiplex PCR, yet TCRdb's version contains in-frame clones alone and is incomplete. The top ten clones hold 2% to 3% of a sample with around 450,000 clones, roughly 89% of them seen once. Treatment denoted: about 20 received Ad26.COV2.S at low or high dose, single or two shots; 5 received placebo; per-sample allocation not given. Day 63 after the first injection of vaccine or placebo was the sampling time. The sample consisted of peripheral blood, taken in a trial of Ad26.COV2.S vaccine versus placebo. The receptors were gathered from a person between 18 and 59 years old who received the Ad26.COV2.S COVID-19 vaccine or a placebo.

The chain recombines TRBV5-1 with TRBJ2-3; tentatively, D is TRBD1 or TRBD2 (7 bases each). CDR1 and CDR2 from the germline V gene are SGHRS and YFSETQ. The CDR3 has 17 residues. The V gene lost 4 bases and the J gene lost 1 base, with 19 bases spanning the gap. The CDR3 DNA follows: TGCGCCAGCAGCCCGATCCCCTCAGGGGGGGGCACAGATACGCAGTATTTT. This translates into CASSPIPSGGGTDTQYF.

The CDR3 reads CASSQTRNTEAFF. For the CDR3, the DNA is TGTGCCAGCAGCCAGACAAGGAACACTGAAGCTTTCTTT. The rearrangement links TRBV3-1 (or the pseudogene TRBV3-2) to TRBJ1-1; D not resolved. V lost 3 bases to trimming and J lost 1 base, with 6 bases between them. Germline CDR1 and CDR2: LGHDT and YNNKEL (reference sequence). The CDR3 has 13 residues.

The rearrangement joins TRBV12-3 or TRBV12-4 to TRBJ1-4; D remains ambiguous. V was cut by 6 bases and J by 5 bases, with 10 bases left in between. There are 13 residues in the CDR3. The CDR3 sequence: CASSPSENEKLFF. CDR3 nucleotides: TGTGCCAGCAGCCCTAGCGAGAATGAAAAACTGTTTTTT.

The V and J genes are TRBV5-1 and TRBJ2-2; 9 bases line up with TRBD1. The germline CDR1 and CDR2 sequences are SGHRS and YFSETQ. Germline trimming cut 4 bases from V and 5 bases from J; bases unmatched to any gene: 6. CDR3 length: 15 amino acids. CDR3 protein: CASSPTGGRTGELFF. Here the CDR3 DNA reads TGCGCCAGCAGCCCGACAGGGGGTCGAACCGGGGAGCTGTTTTTT.

The chain uses TRBV3-1 (or the pseudogene TRBV3-2) and TRBJ2-1; weak D call: TRBD2 (6 bases). Between the trimmed V and J ends, which lost 4 bases and 10 bases, there was a span of 17 bases. Germline assignment: CDR1 LGHDT and CDR2 YNNKEL (reference sequence). The CDR3 extends over 14 amino acids. The CDR3 protein is CASSPWGELREQFF. CDR3 coding DNA: TGTGCCAGCAGCCCGTGGGGGGAATTGAGAGAGCAGTTCTTC.

The chain couples TRBV25-1 to TRBJ1-3; 8 positions match TRBD1. The J segment lost 4 bases and the V segment lost 8 bases, leaving 7 bases of the junction unmatched. Germline V gene sequence: CDR1 MGHDK, CDR2 SYGVNS. This CDR3 has 14 amino acids. The CDR3, as DNA: TGTGCCAGCTCAACCCAGGGGGCGGGAAACACCATATATTTT. As protein: CASSTQGAGNTIYF. The whole variable domain, filled in from reference TRBV25-1 and TRBJ1-3, reads EADIYQTPRYLVIGTGKKITLECSQTMGHDKMYWYQQDPGMELHLIHYSYGVNSTEKGDLSSESTVSRIRTEHFPLTLESARPSHTSQYLCASSTQGAGNTIYFGEGSWLTVV.

The sample holds one count of this clone. The V and J genes are TRBV5-1 and TRBJ2-5; no clear D gene. Trimming took 0 bases from V and 2 from J, leaving 8 bases between them. The length of the CDR3 is 14 residues. Germline CDR1 SGHRS, CDR2 YFSETQ. CDR3 residues: CASSLGGRQETQYF. The CDR3 coding sequence is TGCGCCAGCAGCTTGGGCGGCAGGCAAGAGACCCAGTACTTC.

The V call is TRBV28, the J call TRBJ1-2; the D is unclear. The CDR3 is made up of 12 amino acids. CDR1 and CDR2 from the germline V gene are MDHEN and SYDVKM. Trimming cost V 5 bases and J 8 bases, with 12 bases left between them. CDR3 coding DNA: TGTGCCAGCAGTCTGAGGGTTGGCGGCTACACCTTC. It codes for CASSLRVGGYTF.

The DNA for the CDR3 is TGTGCCAGCAGCCCCGGGGGAGCCGGGGAGCTGTTTTTT. Amino acids: CASSPGGAGELFF. The genes are TRBV7-3 and TRBJ2-2; D perhaps matches TRBD2 (6 bases). The CDR3 is 13 residues long. The germline CDR1 and CDR2 sequences are SGHTA and FQGTGA. V lost 5 bases, J lost 6 bases, and 10 bases lay in between.

The V gene is TRBV4-2, the J gene TRBJ2-3; the match to TRBD2 covers 10 bases. Trimming removed 7 bases from V and 5 bases from J; junction bases left unmatched: 9. The CDR3 has 15 amino acids. From germline, CDR1 is LGHNA and CDR2 YNFKEQ. In nucleotides, the CDR3 is TGTGCCAGCAACAAAGCGGGGGGGCTTGTAGATACGCAGTATTTT. Encoded protein: CASNKAGGLVDTQYF.

The chain is built from TRBV7-2 and TRBJ1-6; weak D call: TRBD1 (5 bases). Germline V lookup: CDR1 SGHTA, CDR2 FQGNSA. V shed 2 bases and J shed 3 bases, with 8 bases lying between them. The CDR3 runs to 15 residues. CDR3 region: CASSLQGLYNSPLHF. Written as DNA, the CDR3 is TGTGCCAGCAGCTTACAGGGACTCTATAATTCACCCCTCCACTTT.

This chain links TRBV20-1 with TRBJ1-4; D gene uncertain. The ends were cut back, 3 bases at V and 8 bases at J, with 13 bases in the middle. CDR1 and CDR2 (germline): DFQATT, SNEGSKA (reference sequence). This CDR3 has 13 residues. CDR3 in DNA: TGCAGTGCTAGTAAAAGGGTCGAGGAAAAACTGTTTTTT. Translated: CSASKRVEEKLFF.

V usage is TRBV5-4 and J usage is TRBJ2-3; D is uncertain. Trimming removed 4 bases from V and 2 bases from J, with 8 bases in between. From germline, CDR1 is SGHNT and CDR2 YYREEE (reference sequence). The CDR3 has 13 amino acids. The CDR3 reads CASSLLITDTQYF. CDR3 DNA sequence: TGTGCCAGCAGCCTACTAATCACAGATACGCAGTATTTT.

The chain is built from TRBV7-2 and TRBJ1-1; tentative D call: TRBD1 (5 bases). V lost 1 base, J lost 3 bases, and 9 bases lay in between. This CDR3 spans 14 amino acids. Germline V CDR1 and CDR2: SGHTA, FQGNSA. CDR3: CASSLGGTYTEAFF. Here the CDR3 DNA reads TGTGCCAGCAGCTTAGGGGGCACTTACACTGAAGCTTTCTTT.

CDR3 nucleotides: TGCGCCAGCAGCCCCGGCGGCCACACTGAAGCTTTCTTT. Translated: CASSPGGHTEAFF. The genes are TRBV5-1 and TRBJ1-1, with D hard to call. The CDR3 consists of 13 residues. Germline V gene lookup returns CDR1 SGHRS and CDR2 YFSETQ. Trimming cost V 4 bases and J 3 bases, with 10 bases left between them.

This chain links TRBV5-4 with TRBJ1-4; D unclear. The CDR3 totals 14 residues. CDR1 and CDR2 from the germline V gene are SGHNT and YYREEE (reference sequence). The germline V and J ends were trimmed by 1 base and 8 bases, with 12 bases remaining between them. CDR3 sequence (DNA): TGTGCCAGCAGCTTGAACAAGGACGGAGAAAAACTGTTTTTT. It yields the protein CASSLNKDGEKLFF.

V is TRBV19 and J is TRBJ2-1; D remains unclear. Trimming stripped 7 bases from V and 8 bases from J, with 12 bases between. The CDR3 runs to 12 residues. The germline V gene encodes CDR1 LNHDA and CDR2 SQIVND (reference sequence). CDR3 sequence (DNA): TGTGCCAGTAAGGACCCTCTGCATGAGCAGTTCTTC. This encodes CASKDPLHEQFF.

J is TRBJ1-2 and V is TRBV6-5; weak D call: TRBD1 (5 bases). Germline V gives CDR1 MNHEY, CDR2 SVGAGI. V lost 6 bases and J 7 bases, leaving 15 bases between the germline ends. This CDR3 contains 13 residues. DNA of the CDR3: TGTGCCAGCAGCCCCCCGGGGGAGGGTGGCTACACCTTC. This sequence encodes CASSPPGEGGYTF.

The chain recombines TRBV5-1 with TRBJ1-2; D may be TRBD1 (6 bases). Per the germline V gene, CDR1 is SGHRS and CDR2 is YFSETQ. V lost 4 bases to trimming and J lost 6 bases, with 22 bases between them. The CDR3 is made up of 16 amino acids. The CDR3 DNA reads as TGCGCCAGCAGCCCGGGCGGCGGGGGCGCGAAGAATGGCTACACCTTC. As protein: CASSPGGGGAKNGYTF.

The V call is TRBV29-1, the J call TRBJ1-2; possibly TRBD1 for D (5 bases). This CDR3 has 15 amino acids. The V end was cut by 6 bases, the J end by 5 bases, with 22 bases between. From germline, CDR1 is SQVTM and CDR2 ANQGSEA. The CDR3 DNA reads as TGCAGCGTGAGTCCCAAGGCAGGGATGGGTTATGGCTACACCTTC. This translates into CSVSPKAGMGYGYTF. Looking up the rest from reference TRBV29-1 and TRBJ1-2 gives the full variable domain: SAVISQKPSRDICQRGTSLTIQCQVDSQVTMMFWYRQQPGQSLTLIATANQGSEATYESGFVIDKFPISRPNLTFSTLTVSNMSPEDSSIYLCSVSPKAGMGYGYTFGSGTRLTVV.

This clone was picked up one time. This rearrangement joins TRBV9 to TRBJ1-4; 7 bases are shared with TRBD1. Germline V gene data show CDR1 as SGDLS and CDR2 as YYNGEE. There are 15 residues in the CDR3. V was clipped by 4 bases and J by 0 bases; unmatched bases: 3. Here the CDR3 reads CASSPRGATNEKLFF. The CDR3, as DNA: TGTGCCAGCAGCCCCAGGGGGGCAACTAATGAAAAACTGTTTTTT.

CDR3 sequence: CAISEYLTSTDTQYF. DNA of the CDR3: TGTGCCATCAGTGAGTATCTGACTAGCACAGATACGCAGTATTTT. This rearrangement joins TRBV10-3 to TRBJ2-3; D is ambiguous. The CDR3 has 15 residues. Germline CDR1 ENHRY, CDR2 SYGVKD. Trimming took 1 base from V and 0 from J, leaving 8 bases between them.

V and J are TRBV6-5 and TRBJ1-2; the D gene is possibly TRBD1 (5 bases). Germline V gene data show CDR1 as MNHEY and CDR2 as SVGAGI. V gave up 2 bases and J gave up 6 bases, with 16 bases separating them. The CDR3 runs 15 residues. The chain's CDR3 is CASSYEGPGVDGYTF. As DNA, the CDR3 is TGTGCCAGCAGTTACGAGGGGCCCGGAGTGGATGGCTACACCTTC.

The genes are TRBV30 and TRBJ2-5, with 8 bases lining up with TRBD2. This CDR3 has 14 residues. Germline V gene lookup returns CDR1 GTSNPN and CDR2 SVGIG (reference sequence). The V segment lost 3 bases and the J segment 2 bases; nucleotides outside the gene matches: 5. Written as DNA, the CDR3 is TGTGCCTGGAGCGCGGGAGGTGGACAAGAGACCCAGTACTTC. Translated, it gives CAWSAGGGQETQYF.

V is TRBV6-5 and J is TRBJ2-3; D is undetermined. Germline V CDR1 and CDR2: MNHEY, SVGAGI. The CDR3 runs 12 residues. V was pared by 6 bases and J by 2 bases, with 6 bases between. As DNA, the CDR3 is TGTGCCAGCAGCTCTCACACAGATACGCAGTATTTT. Translation gives CASSSHTDTQYF.

This chain uses TRBV6-5 with TRBJ1-5; tentatively, D is TRBD1 (6 bases). From germline, CDR1 is MNHEY and CDR2 SVGAGI. Between the trimmed V and J ends, which lost 6 bases and 7 bases, there was a span of 16 bases. This CDR3 is built from 14 residues. The CDR3 bases are TGTGCCAGCAGCCGACAGGCAGCGGAGCAGCCCCAGCATTTT. Translated, it gives CASSRQAAEQPQHF.

The CDR3 sequence is CASSPPGLAGSYNEQFF. The CDR3 nucleotides read TGTGCCAGCAGCCCTCCGGGACTAGCGGGCTCCTACAATGAGCAGTTCTTC. This chain links TRBV7-3 with TRBJ2-1; 12 bases agree with TRBD2. Unmatched junction bases numbered 5, after V lost 5 bases and J lost 0 bases. The CDR3 extends over 17 amino acids. The germline V gene encodes CDR1 SGHTA and CDR2 FQGTGA.

The gene calls are TRBV19 and TRBJ2-1; perhaps TRBD2 as D (5 bases). V lost 5 bases and J lost 4, with 21 bases in between. Germline V gives CDR1 LNHDA, CDR2 SQIVND (reference sequence). The CDR3 runs to 17 residues. The CDR3 here is CASSSLTGSRVYNEQFF. CDR3 bases: TGTGCCAGTAGTTCCCTGACCGGTTCGCGGGTTTACAATGAGCAGTTCTTC.

This chain links TRBV11-3 with TRBJ2-6; weak D call: TRBD1 (5 bases). V lost 1 base to trimming and J lost 4 bases, with 11 bases between them. The CDR3 has 16 amino acids. In germline, CDR1 is SGHNT, CDR2 YENEEA. The CDR3 loop reads CASSLGQGGGANVLTF. CDR3 in DNA: TGTGCCAGCAGCTTAGGGCAGGGCGGAGGGGCCAACGTCCTGACTTTC.

The chain has TRBV11-3 and TRBJ2-5; D unresolved. The V end lost 1 base, the J end lost 3 bases, and 9 bases lay between the germline ends. CDR3 length: 14 residues. CDR1 and CDR2 from the germline V gene are SGHNT and YENEEA. The CDR3 region has the DNA TGTGCCAGCAGCTTAGTCGTGTTCGAAGAGACCCAGTACTTC. Its translation: CASSLVVFEETQYF.